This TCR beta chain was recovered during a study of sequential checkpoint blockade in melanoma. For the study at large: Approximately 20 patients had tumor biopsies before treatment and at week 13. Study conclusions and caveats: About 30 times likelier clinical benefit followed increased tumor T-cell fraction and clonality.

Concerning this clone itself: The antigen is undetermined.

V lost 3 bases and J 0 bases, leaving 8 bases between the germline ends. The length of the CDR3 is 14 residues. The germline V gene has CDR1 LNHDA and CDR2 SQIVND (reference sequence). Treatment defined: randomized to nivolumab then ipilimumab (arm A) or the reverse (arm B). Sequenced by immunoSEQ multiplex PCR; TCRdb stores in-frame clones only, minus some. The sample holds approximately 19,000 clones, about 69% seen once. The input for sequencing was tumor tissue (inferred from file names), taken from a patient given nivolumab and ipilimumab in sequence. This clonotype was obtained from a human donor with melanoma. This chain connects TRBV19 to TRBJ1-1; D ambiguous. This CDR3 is CASSMEGLNTEAFF. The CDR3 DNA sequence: TGTGCCAGTAGTATGGAGGGTCTGAACACTGAAGCTTTCTTT.